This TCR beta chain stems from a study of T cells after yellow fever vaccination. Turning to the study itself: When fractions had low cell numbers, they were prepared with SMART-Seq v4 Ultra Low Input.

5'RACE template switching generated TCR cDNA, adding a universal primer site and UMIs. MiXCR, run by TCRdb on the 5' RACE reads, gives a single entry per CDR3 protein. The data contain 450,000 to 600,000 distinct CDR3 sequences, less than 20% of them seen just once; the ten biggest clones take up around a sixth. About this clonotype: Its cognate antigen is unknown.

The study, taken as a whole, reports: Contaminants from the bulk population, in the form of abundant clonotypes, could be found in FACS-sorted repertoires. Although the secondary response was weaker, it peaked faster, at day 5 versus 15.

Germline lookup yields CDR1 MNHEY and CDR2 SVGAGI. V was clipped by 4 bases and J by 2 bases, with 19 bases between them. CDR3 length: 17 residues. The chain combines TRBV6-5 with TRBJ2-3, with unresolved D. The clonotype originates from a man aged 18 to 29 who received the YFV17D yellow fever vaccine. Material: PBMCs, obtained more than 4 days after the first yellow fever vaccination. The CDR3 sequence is CASSSRIKEPPTDTQYF. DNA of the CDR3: TGTGCCAGCAGTTCTCGAATCAAAGAACCTCCCACAGATACGCAGTATTTT.